These T cell receptor beta chains were read from a single sample in a study of CD8 T cells in Susac syndrome. Via MiXCR, TCRdb re-called the immunoSEQ multiplex PCR reads, giving one row per CDR3 protein. Here the sample spans fewer than 35,000 distinct CDR3 sequences, 94% being singletons. The sample consisted of CD8+ T cells from PBMCs. Source of these receptors: a human donor in good health. Each CDR3 is given with its conserved first and last residue.

V	J	CDR3
TRBV2	TRBJ2-3	CASSELDSYTDTQYF
TRBV27	TRBJ2-7	CASSPRQGRSYEQYF
TRBV27	TRBJ1-6	CASSLGQVGHLHF
TRBV7-9	TRBJ1-1	CASCLNTEAFF
TRBV4-1	TRBJ2-7	CASSQALTSPKEQYF
TRBV29-1	TRBJ1-1	CSVEEQPRVGTEAFF
TRBV20-1	TRBJ2-2	CSAKTFTGELFF
TRBV10-3	TRBJ2-2	CAISESNFDRNTGELFF
TRBV5-1	TRBJ2-7	CASSREAASGFKQYF
TRBV27	TRBJ2-2	CASSLRGGLAATGELFF
TRBV15	TRBJ1-5	CATSTIPTGGYGSNQPQHF
TRBV7-9	TRBJ2-3	CASSLGADTQYF
TRBV5-5	TRBJ1-2	CASSLEARGYGYTF
TRBV19	TRBJ2-7	CASSAGQGPPPYEQYF
TRBV20-1	TRBJ2-3	CSARDKARASNTDTQYF
TRBV5-4	TRBJ1-2	CATKTGGSYGYTF
TRBV5-5	TRBJ1-1	CASSLGGTPMNTEAFF
TRBV7-9	TRBJ2-5	CASSSDGRGRGSRQETQYF
TRBV4-3	TRBJ2-3	CASSQDLGGAGTDTQYF
TRBV7-2	TRBJ1-1	CASSTSPPAARWDTEAFF
TRBV5-4	TRBJ2-6	CASSPLGQASGANVLTF
TRBV7-2	TRBJ2-1	CASSLGGWSYNEQFF
TRBV7-9	TRBJ2-2	CASSFPAGELFF
TRBV5-5	TRBJ2-1	CASSPGGRGFINEQFF
TRBV6-5	TRBJ1-3	CASRPDSGNTIYF
TRBV6-2/TRBV6-3	TRBJ1-2	CASSYLPQTGSYGYTF
TRBV6-5	TRBJ2-7	CASSYGSGGQGHEQYF
TRBV4-3	TRBJ2-5	CASSQDGLETQYF
TRBV12-3/TRBV12-4	TRBJ2-3	CASRESLEDTQYF
TRBV7-2	TRBJ1-1	CASSPQRVEAFF
TRBV10-2	TRBJ1-5	CASSESESNQPQHF
TRBV14	TRBJ2-5	CASSSTIRGVAIRQETQYF
TRBV6-2/TRBV6-3	TRBJ1-2	CASSPSYGLSYGYTF
TRBV20-1	TRBJ2-7	CSVPAGVLYEQYF
TRBV20-1	TRBJ2-2	CSARVRDRATNTGELFF
TRBV18	TRBJ2-5	CASSLGTQETQYF
TRBV7-7	TRBJ2-2	CASSLRTASTGELFF
TRBV9	TRBJ1-2	CASSAFGGTNYGYTF
TRBV5-1	TRBJ1-1	CASSGEDNGAFF
TRBV7-2	TRBJ2-5	CASSQGQGGRETQYF
TRBV2	TRBJ2-3	CASSEAGGAMTDTQYF
TRBV9	TRBJ2-1	CASSVDTSWYNEQFF
TRBV7-9	TRBJ2-1	CASRPAGGPDEQFF
TRBV6-2/TRBV6-3	TRBJ2-5	CASKEGQETQYF
TRBV20-1	TRBJ1-1	CSARDGMNTEAFF
TRBV6-2/TRBV6-3	TRBJ2-5	CASSSALDSLQYF
TRBV19	TRBJ2-1	CASSRSTGALYNEQFF
TRBV12-5	TRBJ1-2	CASGSLKSSGTGKANYGYTF
TRBV5-6	TRBJ1-2	CASSSPGQVKKPLYGYTF
TRBV6-2/TRBV6-3	TRBJ2-7	CASSYSSDSSYEQYF
TRBV4-3	TRBJ2-1	CASSQEVYRNEQFF
TRBV6-5	TRBJ2-3	CASSSPSGGRGGDTQYF
TRBV6-2/TRBV6-3	TRBJ2-4	CASSYSGGPKNIQYF
TRBV2	TRBJ1-1	CASSEGGRGTEAFF
TRBV4-1	TRBJ2-1	CASSQDQVGVGGYNEQFF
TRBV3-1	TRBJ2-7	CASSHLAGGGEQYF
TRBV20-1	TRBJ1-1	CSAPDRVGRKAFF
TRBV6-2/TRBV6-3	TRBJ1-1	CASSPGTSNTEAFF
TRBV4-1	TRBJ2-3	CASSRDRGVDTQYF
TRBV27	TRBJ2-1	CASSSGTSGGRQFF